These 27 T cell receptor beta chains share one sample of origin, sequenced in a study of T cell responses to AZD1222 COVID-19 vaccine. Sequenced by immunoSEQ multiplex PCR; TCRdb stores in-frame clones only, minus some. The sample includes 150,000 to 160,000 clones, roughly nine tenths of them seen just once. The material sequenced was peripheral blood, taken 28 days after the second AZD1222 dose. The receptors come from an adult who received the AZD1222 COVID-19 vaccine.

The V gene is TRBV7-2, the J gene TRBJ2-3; no clear D gene. This CDR3 region has 14 residues. V was pared by 0 bases and J by 0 bases, with 4 bases between. Germline CDR1 and CDR2: SGHTA and FQGNSA. This chain's CDR3 is CASSLAHSTDTQYF. The CDR3 DNA follows: TGTGCCAGCAGCTTAGCCCACAGCACAGATACGCAGTATTTT. Based on the CDR3 plus reference TRBV7-2 and TRBJ2-3, the full variable domain is GAGVSQSPSNKVTEKGKDVELRCDPISGHTALYWYRQSLGQGLEFLIYFQGNSAPDKSGLPSDRFSAERTGGSVSTLTIQRTQQEDSAVYLCASSLAHSTDTQYFGPGTRLTVL.

CDR3 DNA: TGTGCCAGTAGCCGTGCATCCCGACTAGCGGGAGCTCTCGATGAGCAGTTCTTC. This gives the protein CASSRASRLAGALDEQFF. V usage is TRBV19 and J usage is TRBJ2-1, with 12 bases matching TRBD2. This CDR3 is 18 amino acids long. Losses at the gene ends were 6 bases for V and 8 bases for J; bases not matched to a gene: 17. CDR1 LNHDA and CDR2 SQIVND come from the germline V gene (reference sequence).

The gene calls are TRBV5-4 and TRBJ2-5; the D is unclear. The length of the CDR3 is 13 residues. Germline V lookup: CDR1 SGHNT, CDR2 YYREEE (reference sequence). With 0 bases removed from V and 3 bases from J, the gap between germline ends came to 6 bases. The CDR3 bases are TGTGCCAGCAGCTTGGTTAGGGAAGAGACCCAGTACTTC. This gives the protein CASSLVREETQYF.

The V gene is TRBV5-4, the J gene TRBJ2-1, with 14 positions matching TRBD2. V lost 7 bases and J lost 8; bases outside the gene matches: 5. Per germline, CDR1 SGHNT and CDR2 YYREEE (reference sequence). This CDR3 spans 14 amino acids. CDR3 region: CASQTSGRADEQFF. CDR3 coding DNA: TGTGCCAGCCAGACTAGCGGGAGGGCGGATGAGCAGTTCTTC.

This chain connects TRBV14 to TRBJ2-1; TRBD1 matches 7 bases. V gave up 4 bases and J gave up 7 bases; unmatched junction bases: 10. The CDR3 consists of 15 residues. Germline CDR1 reads SGHDN; CDR2 reads FVKESK. The CDR3, as DNA: TGTGCCAGCAGCCCCGAGGGGGCGCGCATTAATGAGCAGTTCTTC. Its protein is CASSPEGARINEQFF. The variable domain in full, completed from reference TRBV14 and TRBJ2-1, reads EAGVTQFPSHSVIEKGQTVTLRCDPISGHDNLYWYRRVMGKEIKFLLHFVKESKQDESGMPNNRFLAERTGGTYSTLKVQPAELEDSGVYFCASSPEGARINEQFFGPGTRLTVL.

J is TRBJ2-7 and V is TRBV20-1; D possibly matches TRBD1 or TRBD2 (5 bases each). The V end lost 4 bases, the J end lost 13 bases, and 14 bases lay between the germline ends. This CDR3 has 10 amino acids. The V gene's germline CDR1 is DFQATT and CDR2 SNEGSKA (reference sequence). The CDR3 DNA is TGCAGTGCTACGACTACAGGACATTACTTC. It yields the protein CSATTTGHYF.

This chain connects TRBV5-1 to TRBJ2-5; no firm D call. CDR1 and CDR2 from the germline V gene are SGHRS and YFSETQ. The V end lost 0 bases, the J end lost 0 bases, and 18 bases lay between the germline ends. The CDR3 is 18 residues long. The CDR3 region has the DNA TGCGCCAGCAGCTTGGAGTACACGGAGACACCGTACCAAGAGACCCAGTACTTC. Encoded protein: CASSLEYTETPYQETQYF.

The rearrangement joins TRBV25-1 to TRBJ1-5; D ambiguous. The length of the CDR3 is 12 residues. Germline CDR1 and CDR2: MGHDK and SYGVNS. Trimming took 8 bases from V and 2 from J, leaving 7 bases between them. CDR3 residues: CASSRGNQPQHF. Written as DNA, the CDR3 is TGTGCCAGCTCCCGGGGCAATCAGCCCCAGCATTTT.

The chain has TRBV12-5 and TRBJ1-2; 8 bases line up with TRBD1. The CDR3 is made up of 13 amino acids. J gave up 10 bases and V 0 bases, and 4 bases lay outside the gene matches. The germline V gene has CDR1 LGHNT and CDR2 FRNRAP. The CDR3 coding sequence is TGTGCTAGTGGTTTGGTACCACAGGGGGACTACACCTTC. This codes for CASGLVPQGDYTF.

The chain combines TRBV6-1 with TRBJ1-1, with D uncertain. This CDR3 spans 14 amino acids. CDR1 MNHNS and CDR2 SASEGT come from the germline V gene. The V gene lost 1 base and the J gene lost 1 base, with 7 bases spanning the gap. Here the CDR3 reads CASSEDSGNTEAFF. In DNA, the CDR3 is TGTGCCAGCAGTGAAGACAGTGGGAACACTGAAGCTTTCTTT.

This chain uses TRBV7-9 with TRBJ1-2; 9 bases map to TRBD1. V shed 4 bases and J 4 bases; nucleotides not matched to a gene: 10. This CDR3 comprises 16 residues. Germline lookup yields CDR1 SEHNR and CDR2 FQNEAQ (reference sequence). The CDR3 bases are TGTGCCAGCAGCTGGTCCGGACAGGGGCAAATCTATGGCTACACCTTC. It encodes CASSWSGQGQIYGYTF. Full variable domain (rest looked up from reference TRBV7-9 and TRBJ1-2): DTGVSQNPRHKITKRGQNVTFRCDPISEHNRLYWYRQTLGQGPEFLTYFQNEAQLEKSRLLSDRFSAERPKGSFSTLEIQRTEQGDSAMYLCASSWSGQGQIYGYTFGSGTRLTVV.

The sample holds one count of this clone. This chain uses TRBV4-1 with TRBJ1-3, with D possibly TRBD1 on 5 matching bases. The germline V and J ends were trimmed by 0 bases and 0 bases, with 6 bases remaining between them. This CDR3 region has 15 residues. CDR1 MGHRA and CDR2 YSYEKL come from the germline V gene. The chain's CDR3 is CASSQDRASGNTIYF. The CDR3 DNA reads TGCGCCAGCAGCCAAGACAGGGCCTCTGGAAACACCATATATTTT.

The chain is built from TRBV9 and TRBJ2-3; the D gene is possibly TRBD1 (5 bases). Looked up from germline, CDR1 is SGDLS and CDR2 is YYNGEE. Trimming removed 0 bases from V and 7 bases from J, with 6 bases in between. This CDR3 has 12 amino acids. The CDR3 coding sequence is TGTGCCAGCAGCGTAGACAGGTATACGCAGTATTTT. It specifies CASSVDRYTQYF. Variable domain in full (rest from reference TRBV9 and TRBJ2-3): DSGVTQTPKHLITATGQRVTLRCSPRSGDLSVYWYQQSLDQGLQFLIQYYNGEERAKGNILERFSAQQFPDLHSELNLSSLELGDSALYFCASSVDRYTQYFGPGTRLTVL.

This CDR3 is CASSYRGLGSNEQFF. The DNA for the CDR3 is TGTGCCAGCAGTTATCGAGGACTAGGATCCAATGAGCAGTTCTTC. The chain recombines TRBV6-6 with TRBJ2-1; 7 bases map to TRBD2. This CDR3 spans 15 amino acids. J lost 6 bases, V lost 3 bases, and 8 bases had no gene match. Germline V gene lookup returns CDR1 MNHNY and CDR2 SVGAGI (reference sequence).

The V call is TRBV7-2, the J call TRBJ1-4; no reliable D call. V lost 6 bases to trimming and J lost 5 bases, with 10 bases between them. Per germline, CDR1 SGHTA and CDR2 FQGNSA. The CDR3 loop spans 13 amino acids. The CDR3 region is CASRPGLNEKLFF. The CDR3 region has the DNA TGTGCCAGCAGGCCGGGATTAAATGAAAAACTGTTTTTT.

The genes are TRBV10-3 and TRBJ1-1; D is unresolved. V was trimmed by 6 bases and J by 5 bases, leaving 19 bases between them. The CDR3 has 15 amino acids. Germline V gene sequence: CDR1 ENHRY, CDR2 SYGVKD. CDR3 sequence (DNA): TGTGCCATCAGCGGAAATGAAATGGAAGAGACTGAAGCTTTCTTT. Translation gives CAISGNEMEETEAFF.

This clone has a single count. The CDR3 DNA reads as TGTGCCAGTAGTCAGGGGGGAGAATACAATGAGCAGTTCTTC. This sequence encodes CASSQGGEYNEQFF. V usage is TRBV19 and J usage is TRBJ2-1; TRBD1 might be the D (7 bases). This CDR3 is 14 amino acids long. The germline V gene has CDR1 LNHDA and CDR2 SQIVND (reference sequence). V was shortened by 5 bases and J by 4 bases, with 12 bases between the two germline ends.

Here the CDR3 DNA reads TGTGCCAGCTCACCTCATGACGATCAGCCCCAGCATTTT. Amino acids: CASSPHDDQPQHF. This sequence joins TRBV18 and TRBJ1-5; D gene ambiguous. Trimming cost V 3 bases and J 5 bases, with 8 bases left between them. Germline lookup yields CDR1 KGHSH and CDR2 LQKENI. The CDR3 totals 13 residues.

The chain links TRBV10-3 to TRBJ2-7; no definite D call. This CDR3 has 12 residues. Germline-derived CDR1 and CDR2 are ENHRY and SYGVKD. Trimming stripped 6 bases from V and 7 bases from J, with 13 bases between. CDR3 amino acids: CAIRSKTEEQYF. Here the CDR3 DNA reads TGTGCCATCAGGTCCAAGACGGAGGAGCAGTACTTC.

The V call is TRBV7-2, the J call TRBJ1-2, with 9 bases fitting TRBD1. The CDR3 has 16 amino acids. The junction had 12 bases not matched to a gene; V was cut back by 5 bases and J by 5 bases. CDR1 SGHTA and CDR2 FQGNSA come from the germline V gene. CDR3 loop: CASSPGLDRGGYGYTF. The CDR3 nucleotides are TGTGCCAGCAGCCCTGGACTGGACAGGGGAGGGTATGGCTACACCTTC.

CDR3 coding DNA: TGTGCCAGCAGCTTCTACAGCCTGGGGGATGAGCAGTTCTTC. Translation: CASSFYSLGDEQFF. The chain employs TRBV4-2 and TRBJ2-1; D is possibly TRBD1 or TRBD2 (5 bases each). CDR1 and CDR2 from the germline V gene are LGHNA and YNFKEQ. CDR3 length: 14 amino acids. The V and J ends lost 5 bases and 8 bases respectively, with 16 bases between them.

This clone was detected only a few times. This chain joins TRBV30 and TRBJ1-6; D is perhaps TRBD1 (5 bases). CDR1 GTSNPN and CDR2 SVGIG come from the germline V gene (reference sequence). The CDR3 is made up of 13 amino acids. Trimming removed 8 bases from V and 0 bases from J, with 8 bases in between. The CDR3 spells CAGASSYNSPLHF. The DNA of the CDR3 is TGTGCCGGGGCCAGCTCCTATAATTCACCCCTCCACTTT.

The rearrangement links TRBV7-3 to TRBJ2-7; D is perhaps TRBD2 (6 bases). The CDR3 loop spans 15 amino acids. CDR1 is SGHTA and CDR2 is FQGTGA in the germline V gene. V dropped 2 bases and J dropped 4 bases, with 15 bases sitting between them. CDR3 bases: TGTGCCAGCAGCTTATCGCCCGGGAGTAATTACGAGCAGTACTTC. It specifies CASSLSPGSNYEQYF.

The chain recombines TRBV7-2 with TRBJ2-2; no clear D gene. The CDR3 covers 12 residues. Germline V CDR1 and CDR2: SGHTA, FQGNSA. Trimming shortened V by 5 bases and J by 3 bases, and 4 bases separated the two germline ends. This chain's CDR3 is CASSPYTGELFF. In DNA, the CDR3 is TGTGCCAGCAGCCCTTACACCGGGGAGCTGTTTTTT.

The genes are TRBV30 and TRBJ1-1; D gene ambiguous. The germline V gene has CDR1 GTSNPN and CDR2 SVGIG (reference sequence). The CDR3 has 15 residues. The V and J ends lost 0 bases and 0 bases respectively, with 11 bases between them. In DNA, the CDR3 is TGTGCCTGGAGTGTACTAGGCAGTCTGAACACTGAAGCTTTCTTT. It yields the protein CAWSVLGSLNTEAFF.

V is TRBV24-1 and J is TRBJ2-5; D uncertain. Germline V gene sequence: CDR1 KGHDR, CDR2 SFDVKD. This CDR3 has 13 residues. V lost 0 bases and J 4 bases, leaving 5 bases between the germline ends. CDR3 DNA sequence: TGTGCCACCAGTGATTTGTGGGGAGAGACCCAGTACTTC. Amino acid sequence: CATSDLWGETQYF.

The genes are TRBV9 and TRBJ1-2; no clear D. The CDR3 runs 11 residues. Deletions cut 6 bases from V and 8 bases from J, with 11 bases between. Germline V gives CDR1 SGDLS, CDR2 YYNGEE. CDR3 in amino acids: CASKMGSGYTF. The DNA of the CDR3 is TGTGCCAGCAAGATGGGTTCGGGCTACACCTTC.